Below, 25 T cell receptor beta chains from the same sample are listed, as sequenced in a study of T-cell reconstitution after alpha-beta-depleted transplantation in children. The library targeted TCRbeta and was prepared with unique molecular identifiers. TCRdb processed the PCR reads anew with MiXCR; each CDR3 protein has one entry. Of approximately 630,000 distinct CDR3 sequences in the sample, around 14% were seen once. The source was PBMCs, collected before TCRalphabeta/CD19-depleted stem cell transplant. Receptors were obtained from a girl aged 2 to 9 with congenital amegakaryocytic thrombocytopenia, due to receive a stem cell transplant.

Note on this clonotype: One end of the junction does not line up with germline, which may come from a read error. This chain joins TRBV20-1 and TRBJ2-1; 14 nucleotides match TRBD2. The CDR3 has 19 amino acids. The V gene's germline CDR1 is DFQATT and CDR2 SNEGSKA (reference sequence). CDR3 bases: TGCAGTGGTAGAGCAGTGGGGGGAAAGCCGGGACTAGCGGGAGAGGTTGAGTTCTTC. It yields the protein CSGRAVGGKPGLAGEVEFF.

The V call is TRBV5-1, the J call TRBJ2-1; 10 bases are shared with TRBD2. Trimming removed 4 bases from V and 4 bases from J; junction bases left unmatched: 14. From germline, CDR1 is SGHRS and CDR2 YFSETQ. There are 18 residues in the CDR3. CDR3 DNA: TGCGCCAGCAGCCCGGGGGAGAGCGGGAGGGCTTTTTACAATGAGCAGTTCTTC. This gives the protein CASSPGESGRAFYNEQFF.

This clonotype was detected a few times. The chain employs TRBV5-1 and TRBJ1-5; 8 bases agree with TRBD1. There are 15 residues in the CDR3. Trimming cost V 1 base and J 7 bases; bases outside gene matches: 7. The germline CDR1 and CDR2 sequences are SGHRS and YFSETQ. The CDR3 DNA is TGCGCCAGCAGCTTGACAGGGGGGAATGTCCAGCCCCAGCATTTT. It is translated as CASSLTGGNVQPQHF.

The chain couples TRBV7-9 to TRBJ2-1; 7 bases line up with TRBD2. Germline-derived CDR1 and CDR2 are SEHNR and FQNEAQ (reference sequence). The J segment lost 8 bases and the V segment lost 5 bases, leaving 3 bases of the junction unmatched. The CDR3 covers 12 residues. The CDR3 protein is CASSLREDEQFF. CDR3 bases: TGTGCCAGCAGCCTACGGGAGGATGAGCAGTTCTTC.

This clonotype was observed many times. The chain has TRBV28 and TRBJ2-3; TRBD1 matches at 7 bases. Trimming at V came to 5 bases and at J to 1 base, leaving 9 bases not matched to a gene. Germline V CDR1 and CDR2: MDHEN, SYDVKM. The CDR3 contains 16 residues. The CDR3 DNA sequence: TGTGCCAGCAGTAGGGAGTACAGGGGAGGCACAGATACGCAGTATTTT. Translation gives CASSREYRGGTDTQYF.

The sample holds many counts of this clonotype. V is TRBV2 and J is TRBJ2-5, with D tentatively TRBD1 (5 bases). V lost 8 bases to trimming and J lost 5 bases, with 12 bases between them. This CDR3 is built from 12 residues. Looked up from germline, CDR1 is SNHLY and CDR2 is FYNNEI. This chain's CDR3 is CASGGARETQYF. Here the CDR3 DNA reads TGTGCCAGCGGTGGGGCTCGGGAGACCCAGTACTTC. Full variable domain (remainder filled in from reference TRBV2 and TRBJ2-5): EPEVTQTPSHQVTQMGQEVILRCVPISNHLYFYWYRQILGQKVEFLVSFYNNEISEKSEIFDDQFSVERPDGSNFTLKIRSTKLEDSAMYFCASGGARETQYFGPGTRLLVL.

At least ten counts were recorded for this clonotype. The V gene is TRBV7-9, the J gene TRBJ2-1; TRBD2 matches 8 bases. Unmatched junction bases numbered 6, after V lost 5 bases and J lost 6 bases. The CDR3 runs to 14 residues. Germline V gene lookup returns CDR1 SEHNR and CDR2 FQNEAQ (reference sequence). The chain's CDR3 is CASSLVAGPNEQFF. DNA of the CDR3: TGTGCCAGCAGCCTGGTAGCGGGACCCAATGAGCAGTTCTTC.

This clonotype was observed a few times. The chain combines TRBV24-1 with TRBJ2-3, with TRBD2 as a possible D gene (5 bases). The germline gives CDR1 KGHDR, CDR2 SFDVKD. Trimming cost V 3 bases and J 0 bases, with 15 bases left between them. This CDR3 comprises 17 residues. The CDR3 loop reads CATSDEVGENSTDTQYF. CDR3 sequence (DNA): TGTGCCACCAGTGATGAGGTGGGAGAGAACAGCACAGATACGCAGTATTTT.

This clonotype was detected many times. The genes are TRBV29-1 and TRBJ2-2; D uncertain. The CDR3 sequence is 12 residues long. V shed 1 base and J shed 0 bases, with 0 bases lying between them. Germline loops: CDR1 SQVTM, CDR2 ANQGSEA. Here the CDR3 DNA reads TGCAGCGTTGAAGCGAACACCGGGGAGCTGTTTTTT. Translated, it gives CSVEANTGELFF.

This clonotype was seen a handful of times. The rearrangement uses TRBV10-2 and TRBJ2-7; D not certain. Germline V lookup: CDR1 WSHSY, CDR2 SAAADI. V dropped 7 bases and J dropped 3 bases, with 13 bases sitting between them. CDR3 length: 13 residues. The CDR3 DNA follows: TGCGCCAGCAATGCAGGTGGGAACTACGAGCAGTACTTC. This translates into CASNAGGNYEQYF.

The chain couples TRBV5-6 to TRBJ2-5; D is tentatively TRBD1 or TRBD2 (5 bases each). The V gene lost 0 bases and the J gene lost 0 bases, with 12 bases spanning the gap. The CDR3 is 16 residues long. The V gene's germline CDR1 is SGHDT and CDR2 YYEEEE. CDR3 region: CASSLDLGEYQETQYF. As DNA, the CDR3 is TGTGCCAGCAGCTTGGATCTAGGGGAGTACCAAGAGACCCAGTACTTC.

The table lists this clonotype with a few counts. This chain connects TRBV6-1 to TRBJ2-7; 10 bases are shared with TRBD2. V lost 6 bases and J lost 6; bases outside the gene matches: 11. This CDR3 is 15 amino acids long. Germline V gives CDR1 MNHNS, CDR2 SASEGT. The CDR3 DNA is TGTGCCAGCAGCGCCGGGGCTAGCGGGAGTTTCGAGCAGTACTTC. It yields the protein CASSAGASGSFEQYF.

The chain couples TRBV12-3 or TRBV12-4 to TRBJ2-1; 10 nucleotides match TRBD2. CDR3 length: 16 residues. J gave up 6 bases and V 3 bases, and 8 bases lay outside the gene matches. The CDR3 nucleotides read TGTGCCAGCAGTTTCATAGCGGGAGGAGTCCCCAATGAGCAGTTCTTC. The encoded protein is CASSFIAGGVPNEQFF.

This clonotype was found a few times. The V gene is TRBV7-3, the J gene TRBJ1-6; D is undetermined. Germline CDR1 and CDR2: SGHTA and FQGTGA. There are 19 residues in the CDR3. V shed 1 base and J shed 4 bases, with 20 bases lying between them. The CDR3 is CASSLRGVTELGYNSPLHF. Here the CDR3 DNA reads TGTGCCAGCAGCTTAAGGGGAGTGACCGAGCTCGGGTATAATTCACCCCTCCACTTT.

This clonotype has just a few counts. The rearrangement uses TRBV7-2 and TRBJ1-2; TRBD1 is a possible D gene (6 bases). Germline V lookup: CDR1 SGHTA, CDR2 FQGNSA. CDR3 size: 16 residues. The ends were cut back, 1 base at V and 5 bases at J, with 17 bases in the middle. CDR3 in amino acids: CASSLVSGGQIYGYTF. As DNA, the CDR3 is TGTGCCAGCAGCTTAGTTTCGGGAGGACAGATATATGGCTACACCTTC.

In this sample, this clonotype turned up many times. The J gene is TRBJ2-1, the V gene TRBV7-2; a weak D match, TRBD2 (6 bases). The ends were cut back, 5 bases at V and 9 bases at J, with 20 bases in the middle. Per germline, CDR1 SGHTA and CDR2 FQGNSA. The CDR3 loop spans 15 amino acids. As DNA, the CDR3 is TGTGCCAGCAGCGCCCACCCGGGAGTCGTAAGTGAGCAGTTCTTC. As protein: CASSAHPGVVSEQFF.

This clonotype was seen many times. The rearrangement uses TRBV7-2 and TRBJ1-1; no clear D gene. CDR1 and CDR2 from the germline V gene are SGHTA and FQGNSA. The CDR3 totals 14 residues. V was trimmed by 3 bases and J by 3 bases, leaving 11 bases between them. The chain's CDR3 is CASSFDGEDTEAFF. CDR3 nucleotide sequence: TGTGCCAGCAGCTTTGACGGGGAAGACACTGAAGCTTTCTTT.

The sample holds many counts of this clonotype. The rearrangement joins TRBV5-1 to TRBJ2-1, with TRBD2 identical over 10 bases. CDR3 length: 15 residues. Per the germline V gene, CDR1 is SGHRS and CDR2 is YFSETQ. V lost 3 bases to trimming and J lost 3 bases; unmatched junction nucleotides: 3. DNA for the CDR3: TGCGCCAGCAGCTCAATAGCGGGAGGCTACAATGAGCAGTTCTTC. It yields the protein CASSSIAGGYNEQFF.

DNA of the CDR3: TGTGCCATCAGCTTAGGGGGCGAGACCGGGGAGCTGTTTTTT. Its translation is CAISLGGETGELFF. The chain combines TRBV10-3 with TRBJ2-2; 7 positions match TRBD1. Germline V gives CDR1 ENHRY, CDR2 SYGVKD. CDR3 length: 14 amino acids. V shed 6 bases, J shed 5 bases, and the junction held 6 bases outside the gene matches.

This clonotype came up many times. This CDR3 reads CASSLRANYGYTF. Written as DNA, the CDR3 is TGTGCCAGCAGCTTAAGAGCTAACTATGGCTACACCTTC. The chain couples TRBV5-8 to TRBJ1-2; D call uncertain. CDR3 length: 13 residues. The ends were cut back, 2 bases at V and 0 bases at J, with 5 bases in the middle. Germline CDR1 reads SGHTS; CDR2 reads YDEGEE.

As to this clonotype: A single base separates this from a much larger clone, so it may be a read error. The CDR3 carries no conserved terminal phenylalanine or tryptophan, so it likely arises from a read error. V and J are TRBV6-1 and TRBJ2-3; tentatively, D is TRBD2 (5 bases). The CDR3 runs 14 residues. V lost 8 bases and J lost 1, with 13 bases in between. CDR1 is MNHNS, CDR2 SASEGT, per germline. CDR3 nucleotide sequence: TGTGCCAGCGGGCGGGCTGCTCGCACAGATACGCAGTATTTA. This codes for CASGRAARTDTQYL.

J is TRBJ1-2 and V is TRBV5-6; 10 nucleotides align to TRBD1. Germline CDR1 reads SGHDT; CDR2 reads YYEEEE. J gave up 6 bases and V 10 bases, and 18 bases lay outside the gene matches. The CDR3 is 16 amino acids. The CDR3 loop is CAGTDKTGGDADGYTF. In DNA form, the CDR3 reads TGTGCCGGCACTGATAAGACAGGGGGCGATGCGGATGGCTACACCTTC.

The V gene is TRBV12-3 or TRBV12-4, the J gene TRBJ2-7; D is unclear. CDR3 length equals 14 residues. V was pared by 6 bases and J by 6 bases, with 18 bases between. As DNA, the CDR3 is TGTGCCAGCAGCGCCTTTAGGTGGTCCACCGAGCAGTACTTC. Encoded protein: CASSAFRWSTEQYF.

The chain has TRBV12-3 or TRBV12-4 and TRBJ2-7, with 8 bases lining up with TRBD2. The V gene end was trimmed by 3 bases and the J gene end by 4 bases; junction bases not matched to a gene: 11. The CDR3 has 16 residues. The CDR3 DNA is TGTGCCAGCAGTTTTTATTTGGGGACTAGGGCTTACGAGCAGTACTTC. This gives the protein CASSFYLGTRAYEQYF.

Many counts were recorded for this clonotype. The chain is built from TRBV6-5 and TRBJ1-4; no reliable D call. CDR1 and CDR2 from the germline V gene are MNHEY and SVGAGI. The CDR3 consists of 14 residues. V gave up 6 bases and J gave up 6 bases, with 14 bases separating them. The chain's CDR3 is CASSARDWDEKLFF. The CDR3 nucleotides read TGTGCCAGCAGCGCTAGGGATTGGGATGAAAAACTGTTTTTT.